The 23 T cell receptor beta chains presented below share a single source sample, sequenced in a study of blood T cell repertoires in COVID-19 (dated by TCRdb to about 2020). The protocol used for the library was the immunoSEQ multiplex PCR assay. The table comes from immuneACCESS by way of TCRdb, which keeps in-frame sequences with V and J called. Part of the clones is missing from these tables; in studies checked, under half for an unresolved V gene and the rest for unknown reasons. The sample table lists approximately 79,000 clones, approximately 80% of them with a count of one. The top ten clones comprise 9.5% to 15% of the sample. The sample taken for sequencing was peripheral blood. These receptors were collected from a man over 45 with COVID-19, enrolled during active disease.

The J gene is TRBJ2-6, the V gene TRBV10-1; 7 positions match TRBD2. CDR1 WNHNN and CDR2 SYGVQD come from the germline V gene (reference sequence). Germline trimming cut 4 bases from V and 0 bases from J; bases unmatched to any gene: 0. The CDR3 runs 15 residues. In DNA form, the CDR3 reads TGCGCCAGCAGTGGCGGGGGCTCTGGGGCCAACGTCCTGACTTTC. Its translation: CASSGGGSGANVLTF.

This chain connects TRBV5-4 to TRBJ1-6; 11 nucleotides agree with TRBD1. The V gene end was trimmed by 4 bases and the J gene end by 9 bases; junction bases not matched to a gene: 6. This CDR3 is 15 amino acids long. The V gene's germline CDR1 is SGHNT and CDR2 YYREEE (reference sequence). Written as DNA, the CDR3 is TGTGCCAGCAGCGCCGGACAGGGGGCGAGTTCACCCCTCCACTTT. Its protein product is CASSAGQGASSPLHF. Complete variable domain (other parts from reference TRBV5-4 and TRBJ1-6): ETGVTQSPTHLIKTRGQQVTLRCSSQSGHNTVSWYQQALGQGPQFIFQYYREEENGRGNFPPRFSGLQFPNYSSELNVNALELDDSALYLCASSAGQGASSPLHFGNGTRLTVT.

The chain links TRBV6-2 or TRBV6-3 to TRBJ2-7; no definite D call. CDR1 and CDR2 (germline): MNHEY, SVGEGT. CDR3 length equals 13 residues. V dropped 2 bases and J dropped 4 bases, with 9 bases sitting between them. The CDR3 here is CASSYEEPYEQYF. The CDR3 DNA reads as TGTGCCAGCAGTTACGAGGAACCATACGAGCAGTACTTC.

The count of this clone is one. The genes are TRBV5-1 and TRBJ2-2; TRBD2 agrees at 11 bases. J was trimmed by 4 bases and V by 2 bases; bases with no gene match: 1. CDR3 size: 15 residues. In germline, CDR1 is SGHRS, CDR2 YFSETQ. The CDR3 nucleotides are TGCGCCAGCAGCTTTACTAGCGGGGGCACCGGGGAGCTGTTTTTT. Its translation is CASSFTSGGTGELFF.

The table lists this clone with a count of one. The J gene is TRBJ2-5, the V gene TRBV5-1, with D perhaps being TRBD1 or TRBD2 (5 bases each). V gave up 4 bases and J gave up 3 bases, with 10 bases separating them. The germline CDR1 and CDR2 sequences are SGHRS and YFSETQ. This CDR3 has 13 residues. The CDR3: CASSLGREETQYF. The CDR3 DNA sequence: TGCGCCAGCAGCCTGGGACGGGAAGAGACCCAGTACTTC.

This chain connects TRBV9 to TRBJ2-7, with TRBD2 matching over 11 bases. The CDR3 consists of 15 residues. After removal of 4 bases from V and 3 bases from J, the junction contained 6 bases not matched to a gene. Germline values: CDR1 SGDLS, CDR2 YYNGEE. This chain's CDR3 is CASSPGLAGLYEQYF. CDR3 DNA sequence: TGTGCCAGCAGCCCCGGACTAGCGGGCCTCTACGAGCAGTACTTC.

This chain uses TRBV28 with TRBJ2-5; TRBD2 agrees at 10 bases. This CDR3 has 14 amino acids. V was clipped by 4 bases and J by 3 bases; unmatched bases: 2. Germline V lookup: CDR1 MDHEN, CDR2 SYDVKM. CDR3 sequence (DNA): TGTGCCAGCAGTTCAGCGGGAGGGGAAGAGACCCAGTACTTC. Amino acids: CASSSAGGEETQYF.

By share, this clone ranks as medium-sized. This sequence joins TRBV5-1 and TRBJ1-1; no clear D. This CDR3 has 14 amino acids. The germline CDR1 and CDR2 sequences are SGHRS and YFSETQ. Trimming took 1 base from V and 4 from J, leaving 11 bases between them. The CDR3 nucleotides are TGCGCCAGCAGCTTGTTCGGGAAAGGCACTGAAGCTTTCTTT. This gives the protein CASSLFGKGTEAFF.

This chain links TRBV18 with TRBJ1-5, with 7 bases lining up with TRBD1. There are 16 residues in the CDR3. Germline V CDR1 and CDR2: KGHSH, LQKENI. V shed 4 bases and J 1 base; nucleotides not matched to a gene: 7. Written as DNA, the CDR3 is TGTGCCAGCTCACTGGGCAGGGGGAGCAGCAATCAGCCCCAGCATTTT. It encodes CASSLGRGSSNQPQHF.

The chain recombines TRBV13 with TRBJ2-1; 12 bases align to TRBD2. This CDR3 spans 14 amino acids. Losses at the gene ends were 3 bases for V and 7 bases for J; bases not matched to a gene: 1. Germline V gives CDR1 PRHDT, CDR2 FYEKMQ (reference sequence). In DNA form, the CDR3 reads TGTGCCAGCAGCTTTGGGACTAGCGGGAATGAGCAGTTCTTC. This sequence encodes CASSFGTSGNEQFF. The full variable domain, with the rest looked up from reference TRBV13 and TRBJ2-1, is AAGVIQSPRHLIKEKRETATLKCYPIPRHDTVYWYQQGPGQDPQFLISFYEKMQSDKGSIPDRFSAQQFSDYHSELNMSSLELGDSALYFCASSFGTSGNEQFFGPGTRLTVL.

The chain links TRBV14 to TRBJ2-7; TRBD2 might be the D (6 bases). The ends were cut back, 5 bases at V and 2 bases at J, with 16 bases in the middle. In germline, CDR1 is SGHDN, CDR2 FVKESK. The CDR3 totals 15 residues. CDR3 sequence reads: CASSAFGGPAYEQYF. CDR3 DNA: TGTGCCAGCAGCGCCTTCGGAGGGCCCGCCTACGAGCAGTACTTC.

This chain links TRBV30 with TRBJ1-5, with a tentative D call TRBD1 (6 bases). Trimming cost V 3 bases and J 7 bases, with 13 bases left between them. Germline V CDR1 and CDR2: GTSNPN, SVGIG (reference sequence). The CDR3 spans 13 residues. The CDR3 DNA is TGTGCCTGGAGACAACAGGGTGAGCAGCCCCAGCATTTT. It specifies CAWRQQGEQPQHF.

The chain links TRBV6-1 to TRBJ1-5; 9 bases map to TRBD1. The germline gives CDR1 MNHNS, CDR2 SASEGT. The CDR3 extends over 14 amino acids. J was trimmed by 6 bases and V by 2 bases; bases with no gene match: 2. CDR3 region: CASSEYRGLQPQHF. CDR3 DNA sequence: TGTGCCAGCAGTGAATACAGGGGGCTTCAGCCCCAGCATTTT.

In its sample, this clone was seen a few times. The V and J genes are TRBV11-1 and TRBJ2-3; D gene ambiguous. V was clipped by 0 bases and J by 3 bases, with 4 bases between them. Looked up from germline, CDR1 is SGHAT and CDR2 is FQDESV (reference sequence). This CDR3 has 13 amino acids. CDR3 sequence: CASSLAPTDTQYF. The CDR3 DNA is TGTGCCAGCAGCTTAGCTCCGACAGATACGCAGTATTTT.

The rearrangement links TRBV7-8 to TRBJ1-2; no definite D call. V was trimmed by 4 bases and J by 8 bases, leaving 11 bases between them. The CDR3 extends over 12 amino acids. CDR1 and CDR2 (germline): SGHVS, FQNEAQ. The CDR3 reads CASSSVAGGYTF. CDR3 nucleotides: TGTGCCAGCAGCTCCGTAGCTGGAGGCTACACCTTC.

The V and J genes are TRBV18 and TRBJ1-1; 10 bases match TRBD1. Per germline, CDR1 KGHSH and CDR2 LQKENI. The length of the CDR3 is 16 residues. Trimming removed 4 bases from V and 1 base from J; junction bases left unmatched: 6. CDR3 loop: CASSLGQGRENTEAFF. The CDR3 nucleotides are TGTGCCAGCTCACTGGGACAGGGGAGGGAGAACACTGAAGCTTTCTTT.

The rearrangement uses TRBV5-1 and TRBJ1-1; 10 bases fit TRBD1. The CDR3 runs 16 residues. Trimming at V came to 4 bases and at J to 2 bases, leaving 8 bases not matched to a gene. In germline, CDR1 is SGHRS, CDR2 YFSETQ. The CDR3: CASSLAGQGLNTEAFF. CDR3 nucleotide sequence: TGCGCCAGCAGCCTGGCGGGACAGGGGTTAAACACTGAAGCTTTCTTT.

J is TRBJ2-7 and V is TRBV5-1, with D maybe TRBD1 (6 bases). Trimming cost V 4 bases and J 0 bases, with 14 bases left between them. CDR1 is SGHRS, CDR2 YFSETQ, per germline. The CDR3 runs to 15 residues. The CDR3 DNA reads as TGCGCCAGCAGCATGGGGGACACCTCCTCCTACGAGCAGTACTTC. Residues: CASSMGDTSSYEQYF.

The V gene is TRBV20-1, the J gene TRBJ2-3, with 8 bases that match TRBD2. The germline V gene has CDR1 DFQATT and CDR2 SNEGSKA (reference sequence). Losses at the gene ends were 3 bases for V and 3 bases for J; bases not matched to a gene: 5. This CDR3 comprises 14 residues. The CDR3 here is CSASPGLGTDTQYF. In nucleotides, the CDR3 is TGCAGTGCTAGTCCGGGACTAGGGACAGATACGCAGTATTTT.

The chain carries TRBV2 and TRBJ2-1; 12 bases are shared with TRBD2. The V segment lost 6 bases and the J segment 0 bases; nucleotides outside the gene matches: 9. This CDR3 comprises 18 residues. From germline, CDR1 is SNHLY and CDR2 FYNNEI. CDR3 DNA sequence: TGTGCCAGCAGGTCCGGGACTAGCGGGTGGAGCTCCTACAATGAGCAGTTCTTC. Its protein is CASRSGTSGWSSYNEQFF.

The CDR3 DNA reads TGTGCCAGCAGCTTGGGGCAGGGGTTCAATCAGCCCCAGCATTTT. Translation: CASSLGQGFNQPQHF. The chain recombines TRBV5-6 with TRBJ1-5; perhaps TRBD1 as D (6 bases). Looked up from germline, CDR1 is SGHDT and CDR2 is YYEEEE. Trimming removed 0 bases at V and 3 bases at J, with 10 bases between. The CDR3 runs 15 residues.

This chain uses TRBV28 with TRBJ2-3; D may be TRBD2 (5 bases). Germline CDR1 and CDR2: MDHEN and SYDVKM. V was shortened by 10 bases and J by 4 bases, with 18 bases between the two germline ends. The CDR3 covers 14 residues. This CDR3 is CATRGPRVADTQYF. CDR3 nucleotide sequence: TGTGCCACCCGTGGACCGAGGGTCGCAGATACGCAGTATTTT.

The J gene is TRBJ1-5, the V gene TRBV6-5; unclear D gene. Germline lookup yields CDR1 MNHEY and CDR2 SVGAGI. The V end was cut by 6 bases, the J end by 6 bases, with 12 bases between. The CDR3 runs 13 residues. For the CDR3, the DNA is TGTGCCAGCAGCCGCAGCGGAAGTCAGCCCCAGCATTTT. It translates to CASSRSGSQPQHF.